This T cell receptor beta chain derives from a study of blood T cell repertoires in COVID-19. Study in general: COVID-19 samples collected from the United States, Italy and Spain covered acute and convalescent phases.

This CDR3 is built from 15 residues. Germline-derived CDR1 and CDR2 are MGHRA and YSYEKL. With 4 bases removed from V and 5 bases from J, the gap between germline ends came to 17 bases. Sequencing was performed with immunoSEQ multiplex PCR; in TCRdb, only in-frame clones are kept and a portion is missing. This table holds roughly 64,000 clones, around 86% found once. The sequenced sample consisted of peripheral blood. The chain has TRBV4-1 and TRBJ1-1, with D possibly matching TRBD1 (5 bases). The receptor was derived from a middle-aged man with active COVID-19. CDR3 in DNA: TGCGCCAGCAGCCCAAAACGGGAGGGGCGGACTGAAGCTTTCTTT. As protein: CASSPKREGRTEAFF.